This TCR beta chain was obtained from a study of cytomegalovirus exposure and HLA in healthy donors (dated by TCRdb to 2017 to 2019). About the investigation overall: An earlier analysis of approximately 640 of the donors reported approximately 290 Gb of sequence data and more than 90 million unique TCR beta sequences from roughly 200 million T cells. All discovery cohort repertoires had been generated using a single sequencing platform. In addition to the first cohort of roughly 700 subjects, a separate validation cohort of 120 different subjects was used. Donor age, sex, ethnicity and CMV serostatus were compiled together with the repertoire data. The genetic ancestry cluster associated with self-reported Caucasian donors included roughly four fifths of the roughly 400 genotyped donors. To predict cytomegalovirus infection status, the study brought together high-throughput TCR immunosequencing, statistical association of individual TCRs with disease status, and machine learning. In an earlier analysis of over 550 of the donors, high-throughput TCR beta sequencing was used to judge whether each TCR beta V gene segment behaved as functional or pseudogenic. Typing coverage varied by locus: roughly 629-630 donors for A, B, C, DRB1 and DQB1; some 520 for DQA1; more than 600 for DPA1; 450 to 480 for DPB1. Roughly 320 gigabases of sequencing data and 91 million or so unique TCR sequences made up an early release that covered nearly 650 HLA-typed donors. A later analysis re-analyzed previously published TCR beta repertoires from roughly 630 donors and added high-resolution HLA genotyping to study TCR occurrence patterns. Both class I and class II loci were covered by HLA typing, at four-digit resolution. The study aimed to test whether cataloging public T cell receptors could reveal signatures of past pathogen exposure. Using immunosequencing, the study profiled T cell repertoires from about 650 subjects and related those repertoires to cytomegalovirus serostatus. Five DR-DQ haplotypes were handled as single units for association and clustering, since linkage in the cohort was strong. A later genetic analysis used genome-wide SNP genotypes for about 65% of the 666 donors, treating that subset as a discovery cohort. The later analysis used no new phenotypic data to find candidate immune exposures, relying instead on TCR beta sequences and their occurrence across donors. Among about 410 genotyped donors of the cohort, an average of roughly 230,000 unique TCR beta nucleotide sequences was sequenced per donor, of which about 20% were non-productive.

The study at large found these results: In a later analysis, the rate of TCR association differed among HLA loci, with DRB1 alleles having the most associated TCRs and HLA-C alleles having the fewest. Because counts were too low, roughly 17 rarely observed V segments, including chromosome 9 orphons, were left out of the earlier analysis of about 620 of the donors. A total of fewer than 200 TCR beta chains were listed by the study as associated with cytomegalovirus. A further reported finding was that TCR beta sequences accurately predicted the HLA-A and HLA-B alleles for most subjects in the first cohort. Correlated functional status among segregating V segments might reflect linkage disequilibrium, but an unknown experimental factor could not be ruled out. At a false discovery rate of 0.05, a later analysis linked around 15,000 TCR beta sequences to specific HLA alleles. Broadly in line with IMGT annotations, most TCR beta V segments showed up in productive rearrangements about 90% or about 30% of the time in an earlier analysis of 450 to 750 of the donors. Most TCR sequences were observed very rarely across donors, whereas some public TCRs were present in many individuals. In vitro tests confirmed that three of the cytomegalovirus-associated TCR beta chains recognize cytomegalovirus antigens. Because some donors lacked HLA typing at each locus, the association tests relied only on the typed subset. An association between a missense DCLRE1C variant and V-gene and J-gene trimming of TCR beta chains was found in a later genetic analysis and replicated in an independent cohort. The 87-base-pair reads could not distinguish some IMGT-functional V segments, including TRBV6-2 and TRBV6-3, so those segments were excluded. For the cohort, immune exposure information was limited to CMV serostatus. A later analysis reported that several top co-occurrence clusters appeared linked to parvovirus B19, influenza, CMV and Epstein-Barr virus. According to the authors, the approach could potentially be generalized to other disease states and immunological phenotypes. When HLA alleles, especially DR and DQ, strongly co-occurred, attributing TCR associations to individual alleles was difficult. A later genetic analysis reported fewer N-insertions in productive TCRs among donors in an Asian-associated ancestry cluster than the roughly 620-donor mean. A cluster of highly shared sequence variants was judged likely to represent a technical artifact of the sequencing pipeline. The classifier was reported to diagnose cytomegalovirus status with high specificity and sensitivity in both the original and validation cohorts. Compared with equally common non-associated chains, HLA-associated TCR beta chains in a later analysis were more clonally expanded and had lower generation probabilities. Sequencing depth was assumed to be roughly uniform across donors in the presence/absence analyses, though that assumption may not hold. In a later analysis, most CMV-associated TCR beta chains were found to appear HLA-restricted, with HLA associations seemingly driven largely by CMV exposure. Only TCR beta chains were sequenced in this cohort, and the absence of alpha or paired-chain data limited detectable features.

Its CDR3 holds 14 amino acids, cysteine through phenylalanine. Only CDR3 DNA is held: 42 bases, read in frame from base 1. The V and J ends are trimmed by 5 bases and 2 bases, leaving 13 bases between them. CDR1 and CDR2 (MNHEY, SVGAGI) derive from the germline V gene. A word on this clone: Its antigen remains unidentified. No base qualities exist here, and no much larger clone lies one base off it.

The cohort was made up of several hundred healthy bone marrow donors. At the time of sampling, all cohort members were nominally healthy, though unrecorded immune exposures were likely present. The donor tested CMV seronegative and was one of the 352 seronegative cohort members. A peripheral blood sample was collected from each donor, and TCR beta sequencing was performed on peripheral blood mononuclear cells. The Qiagen DNeasy Blood Extraction Kit was used to extract genomic DNA from the blood cell samples. Library preparation employed the immunoSEQ multiplex PCR assay. A mixture of 60 forward primers for TCR Vbeta segments and 13 reverse primers for TCR Jbeta segments was used in the multiplex PCR. A multiplex PCR assay on genomic DNA amplified the CDR3 region of rearranged TCR beta genes. On the Illumina HiSeq System, the amplified TCR beta libraries were sequenced as 87-base-pair reads. The paper's data handling went like this. A later analysis counted approximately 76 million unique TCR beta chains across the 666 repertoires, and some 12 million of these chains were shared by at least two donors. To remove PCR and sequencing errors, raw reads were error-corrected and collapsed into unique sequences using a nearest-neighbor algorithm that merged closely related sequences. To assign V, D and J gene segments, CDR3 sequences were aligned to IMGT reference sequences. Each retained sequence needed at least a six-nucleotide match to both a V gene segment and a J gene segment. A rearrangement counted as productive if the CDR3 had no stop codons and remained in frame with V and J, and every other rearrangement counted as non-productive. CDR3 was defined by IMGT convention, running from the second conserved V-encoded cysteine to the conserved J-encoded phenylalanine. The earlier analysis of 500 to 650 of the donors excluded any sequence lacking an unambiguous match to a single V gene segment. An earlier analysis of approximately 590 of the donors classified V segments as functional when productive rearrangements were above 56.7% and as segregating when the standard deviation between donors was above 5%. To diagnose cytomegalovirus status from the catalog of TCR beta chain sequences, a statistical classification framework was built. V and J gene assignment, in a later analysis, came from comparing TCR nucleotide sequences with IMGT/GENE-DB human TR gene sequences. In a later analysis, CDR3 sequences and most-parsimonious VDJ recombination scenarios were assigned using the TCRdist pipeline. A later analysis defined each TCR beta chain by its CDR3 amino acid sequence plus V-gene family, and excluded reads lacking a unique V-gene family. As a way to deal with suspected cross-contamination and a sequencing artifact, a later analysis dropped roughly 620 nucleotide sequences that were highly shared and had low generation probability. In a later analysis, a clonal expansion index was calculated for each public chain from normalized within-repertoire ranks of inferred template counts. In a later analysis, generation probabilities were computed with a VDJ recombination model fitted to out-of-frame rearrangements, and the resulting probabilities were checked against IGoR. Hypergeometric tests were used in a later analysis to score TCR-TCR, TCR-HLA and TCR-CMV co-occurrence, with a repertoire-size bias correction applied to the TCR pairs. A later analysis estimated false discovery rates by permuting HLA or CMV assignments 20 times. In a later analysis, co-occurring TCRs were grouped using DBSCAN, with TCRdist sequence similarity added in when clustering inside HLA-allele-positive subsets. Repertoires with fewer than 30,000 or more than 120,000 public chains, plus five repertoires with anomalous nucleotide sharing, were excluded from co-occurrence clustering. In its TCRdb copy, this immuneACCESS table keeps in-frame sequences only and misses some clones. Where compared with another copy, unresolved V genes explain less than half of these, and the others have no known cause. V and J calls and clone size come straight from that table; D and trimming were deduced from the DNA. This sample is represented by approximately 130,000 clones; roughly 80% of them were singletons. The ten largest make up under 2% of the sample.

The receptor was isolated from a man aged 18-30 years in good health and CMV-seronegative. What was sequenced was PBMCs. The chain couples TRBV6-5 to TRBJ2-7; TRBD1 is possibly the D segment (6 matching bases). CDR3 protein: CASSRDIFPYEQYF. The bases read TGTGCCAGCAGTCGGGACATTTTCCCCTACGAGCAGTACTTC.